The clone carrying this T cell receptor (beta chain) was observed a single time. This CDR3 is also generated by other DNA sequences in the sample. Sequencing used immunoSEQ multiplex PCR; TCRdb keeps in-frame clones, though not all of them. The sample contains 150,000 to 200,000 clones, 90% of which appear only once. This entry comes from a study of T cell responses to AZD1222 COVID-19 vaccine. The V gene's germline CDR1 is MDHEN and CDR2 SYDVKM. V gave up 2 bases and J gave up 0 bases, with 1 base separating them. The CDR3 sequence is 12 residues long. The sequenced sample was peripheral blood, obtained on day 0 of AZD1222 vaccination. The chain links TRBV28 to TRBJ1-2, with D unresolved. The sequence was obtained from an adult in good health. The CDR3 DNA sequence: TGTGCCAGCAGTTTACCTAACTATGGCTACACCTTC. Translation: CASSLPNYGYTF.